The 11 T cell receptor beta chains below come from one sample, sequenced in a study of PD-L1 blockade in urothelial cancer. Generated by immunoSEQ multiplex PCR, the TCRdb table keeps only in-frame clones and is missing some. Of 45,000 to 60,000 clones in the sample, 70% to 90% were seen once. The sample here was PBMCs, taken around atezolizumab (anti-PD-L1) treatment. Receptor source: a man aged 60 to 69 with urothelial cancer.

The chain uses TRBV11-1 and TRBJ2-2, with D tentatively TRBD2 (5 bases). This CDR3 comprises 13 residues. CDR1 and CDR2 from the germline V gene are SGHAT and FQDESV (reference sequence). The ends were cut back, 5 bases at V and 5 bases at J, with 9 bases in the middle. CDR3 bases: TGTGCCAGCAGCCCACGGAGGACCGGGGAGCTGTTTTTT. Translating it yields CASSPRRTGELFF.

The chain links TRBV12-1 to TRBJ2-7; the table names TRBD2, a call not compared with the DNA. TRBV12-1 is listed as a pseudogene. The CDR3 covers 18 residues. CDR3 sequence (DNA): TGTGCCAGCAGCGACGGAACTAGCGGGGGGCCTCTCTCCCACGAGCAGTACTTC. Its protein is CASSDGTSGGPLSHEQYF.

This chain connects TRBV7-9 to TRBJ1-5, with 7 bases identical to TRBD1. V gave up 5 bases and J gave up 3 bases; unmatched junction bases: 7. Per germline, CDR1 SEHNR and CDR2 FQNEAQ (reference sequence). The CDR3 runs 15 residues. CDR3 loop: CASSARQGDNQPQHF. CDR3 DNA: TGTGCCAGCAGCGCCAGACAGGGCGACAATCAGCCCCAGCATTTT.

This chain uses TRBV18 with TRBJ2-7; 11 bases line up with TRBD2. The CDR3 totals 15 residues. Per germline, CDR1 KGHSH and CDR2 LQKENI. After removal of 4 bases from V and 2 bases from J, the junction contained 4 bases not matched to a gene. CDR3 amino acids: CASSQTSGGPYEQYF. DNA for the CDR3: TGTGCCAGCTCACAAACTAGCGGGGGCCCCTACGAGCAGTACTTC. Based on the CDR3 plus reference TRBV18 and TRBJ2-7, the full variable domain is NAGVMQNPRHLVRRRGQEARLRCSPMKGHSHVYWYRQLPEEGLKFMVYLQKENIIDESGMPKERFSAEFPKEGPSILRIQQVVRGDSAAYFCASSQTSGGPYEQYFGPGTRLTVT.

This clone came up once. The rearrangement uses TRBV28 and TRBJ1-4; a weak D match, TRBD1 (5 bases). Trimming removed 5 bases at V and 10 bases at J, with 20 bases between. CDR1 is MDHEN, CDR2 SYDVKM, per germline. The CDR3 is 15 residues long. CDR3 loop: CASSPSGEGIGKLFF. The CDR3 DNA reads as TGTGCCAGCAGTCCCTCGGGGGAGGGGATTGGAAAACTGTTTTTT.

This clone was recorded a few times. V usage is TRBV5-1 and J usage is TRBJ2-1; D may be TRBD1 (6 bases). CDR1 SGHRS and CDR2 YFSETQ come from the germline V gene. The CDR3 contains 16 residues. The germline V and J ends were trimmed by 4 bases and 0 bases, with 14 bases remaining between them. The CDR3 protein is CASSLRTAGSYNEQFF. CDR3 sequence (DNA): TGCGCCAGCAGCCTAAGGACAGCCGGCTCCTACAATGAGCAGTTCTTC.

This sequence joins TRBV18 and TRBJ2-3; TRBD1 matches at 7 bases. This CDR3 region has 15 residues. CDR1 is KGHSH, CDR2 LQKENI, per germline. Germline trimming cut 2 bases from V and 4 bases from J; bases unmatched to any gene: 6. The CDR3 sequence: CASSPSRQGSDTQYF. In nucleotides, the CDR3 is TGTGCCAGCTCACCATCAAGACAGGGTTCAGATACGCAGTATTTT.

Only a few counts were recorded for this clone. At the DNA level, this CDR3 is encoded by other sequences in the same sample as well. The chain employs TRBV11-2 and TRBJ2-5, with 8 bases lining up with TRBD2. This CDR3 comprises 17 residues. Per the germline V gene, CDR1 is SGHAT and CDR2 is FQNNGV. The ends lost 0 bases at V and 7 bases at J; junction bases unmatched: 13. For the CDR3, the DNA is TGTGCCAGCAGCTTAGATTTAGCGGGGAACTCTAGAGGGACCCAGTACTTC. Translating it yields CASSLDLAGNSRGTQYF. Full variable domain (missing parts from reference TRBV11-2 and TRBJ2-5): EAGVAQSPRYKIIEKRQSVAFWCNPISGHATLYWYQQILGQGPKLLIQFQNNGVVDDSQLPKDRFSAERLKGVDSTLKIQPAKLEDSAVYLCASSLDLAGNSRGTQYFGPGTRLLVL.

This clone was counted once. The chain employs TRBV18 and TRBJ2-1, with a tentative D call TRBD1 (6 bases). V was trimmed by 0 bases and J by 0 bases, leaving 9 bases between them. From germline, CDR1 is KGHSH and CDR2 LQKENI. The CDR3 is 16 amino acids. The CDR3 DNA is TGTGCCAGCTCACCACCTGGACAGAGCTCCTACAATGAGCAGTTCTTC. This codes for CASSPPGQSSYNEQFF. Based on the CDR3 plus reference TRBV18 and TRBJ2-1, the full variable domain is NAGVMQNPRHLVRRRGQEARLRCSPMKGHSHVYWYRQLPEEGLKFMVYLQKENIIDESGMPKERFSAEFPKEGPSILRIQQVVRGDSAAYFCASSPPGQSSYNEQFFGPGTRLTVL.

The V and J genes are TRBV7-2 and TRBJ2-7, with 9 bases fitting TRBD2. CDR3 length: 14 residues. The V gene end was trimmed by 2 bases and the J gene end by 4 bases; junction bases not matched to a gene: 3. Germline values: CDR1 SGHTA, CDR2 FQGNSA. The chain's CDR3 is CASSLLTSGYEQYF. CDR3 nucleotides: TGTGCCAGCAGCTTACTAACTAGCGGGTACGAGCAGTACTTC.

The V and J genes are TRBV7-9 and TRBJ2-5, with TRBD2 matching 10 bases. Germline V gives CDR1 SEHNR, CDR2 FQNEAQ (reference sequence). The CDR3 runs to 13 residues. The ends lost 3 bases at V and 5 bases at J; junction bases unmatched: 0. The CDR3 sequence: CASSLTSGETQYF. DNA of the CDR3: TGTGCCAGCAGCTTGACTAGCGGGGAGACCCAGTACTTC.